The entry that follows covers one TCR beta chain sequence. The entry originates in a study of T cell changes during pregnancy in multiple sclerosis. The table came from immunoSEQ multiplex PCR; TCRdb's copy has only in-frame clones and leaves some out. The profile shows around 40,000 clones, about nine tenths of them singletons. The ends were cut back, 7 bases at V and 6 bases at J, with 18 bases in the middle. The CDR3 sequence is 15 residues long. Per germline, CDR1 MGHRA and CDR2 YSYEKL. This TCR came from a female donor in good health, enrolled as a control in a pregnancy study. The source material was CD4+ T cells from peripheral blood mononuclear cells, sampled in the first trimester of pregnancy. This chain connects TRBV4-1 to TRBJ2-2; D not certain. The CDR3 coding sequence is TGCGCCAGCACCCGAGGTCGCCCAGCTTCCGGGGAGCTGTTTTTT. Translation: CASTRGRPASGELFF.